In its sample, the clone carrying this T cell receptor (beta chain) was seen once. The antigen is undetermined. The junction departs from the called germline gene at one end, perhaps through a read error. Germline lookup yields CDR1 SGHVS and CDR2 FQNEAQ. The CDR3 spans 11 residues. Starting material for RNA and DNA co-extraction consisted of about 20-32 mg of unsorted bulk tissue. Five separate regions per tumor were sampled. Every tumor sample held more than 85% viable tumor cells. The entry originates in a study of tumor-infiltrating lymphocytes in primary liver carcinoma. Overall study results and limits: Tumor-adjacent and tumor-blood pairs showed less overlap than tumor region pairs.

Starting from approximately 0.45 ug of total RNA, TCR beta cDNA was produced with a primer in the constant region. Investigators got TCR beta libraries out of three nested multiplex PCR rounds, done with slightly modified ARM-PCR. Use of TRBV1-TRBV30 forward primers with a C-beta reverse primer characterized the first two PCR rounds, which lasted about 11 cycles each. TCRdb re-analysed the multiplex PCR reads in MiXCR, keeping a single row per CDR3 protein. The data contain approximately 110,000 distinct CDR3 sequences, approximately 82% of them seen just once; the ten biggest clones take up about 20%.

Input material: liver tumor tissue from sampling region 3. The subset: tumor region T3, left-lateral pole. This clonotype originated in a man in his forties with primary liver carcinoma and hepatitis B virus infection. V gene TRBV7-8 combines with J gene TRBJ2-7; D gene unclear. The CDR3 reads CASGFSYEQCF. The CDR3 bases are TGTGCCAGCGGCTTTTCCTACGAGCAGTGCTTC.